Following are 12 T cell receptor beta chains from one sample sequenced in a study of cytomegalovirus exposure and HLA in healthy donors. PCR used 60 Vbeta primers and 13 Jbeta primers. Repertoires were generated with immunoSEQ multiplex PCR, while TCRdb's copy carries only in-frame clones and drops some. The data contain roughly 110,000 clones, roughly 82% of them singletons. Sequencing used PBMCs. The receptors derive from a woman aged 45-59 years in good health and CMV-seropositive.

The CDR3 region is CASSQTGELYNEQFF. The CDR3 DNA reads TGCGCCAGCAGCCAAACAGGGGAGCTCTACAATGAGCAGTTCTTC. V gene TRBV4-1 combines with J gene TRBJ2-1; 7 nucleotides align to TRBD1. Germline values: CDR1 MGHRA, CDR2 YSYEKL. The CDR3 sequence is 15 residues long. V trimming: 2 bases; J trimming: 3 bases; junction bases outside the gene matches: 4.

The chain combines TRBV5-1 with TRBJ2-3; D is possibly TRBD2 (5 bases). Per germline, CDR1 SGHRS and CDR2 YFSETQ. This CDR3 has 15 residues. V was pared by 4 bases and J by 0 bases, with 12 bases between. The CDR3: CASSRGASSTDTQYF. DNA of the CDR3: TGCGCCAGCAGCCGGGGAGCGTCTAGCACAGATACGCAGTATTTT.

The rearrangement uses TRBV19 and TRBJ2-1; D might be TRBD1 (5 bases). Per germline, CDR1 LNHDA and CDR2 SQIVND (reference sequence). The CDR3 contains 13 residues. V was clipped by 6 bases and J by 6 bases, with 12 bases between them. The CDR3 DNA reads TGTGCCAGTAGCGCCGAGGACACCAATGAGCAGTTCTTC. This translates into CASSAEDTNEQFF.

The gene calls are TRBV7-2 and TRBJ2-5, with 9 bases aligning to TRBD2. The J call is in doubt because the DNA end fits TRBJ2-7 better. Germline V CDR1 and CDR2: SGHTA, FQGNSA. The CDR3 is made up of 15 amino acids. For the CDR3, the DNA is TGTGCCAGCCCCCCCCTAGCGGGGCTGATCTACGAGCAGTACTTC. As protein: CASPPLAGLIYEQYF.

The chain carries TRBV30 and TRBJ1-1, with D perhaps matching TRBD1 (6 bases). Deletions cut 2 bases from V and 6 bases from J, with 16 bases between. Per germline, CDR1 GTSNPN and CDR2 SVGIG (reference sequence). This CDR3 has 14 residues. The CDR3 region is CAWSSPQGSAEAFF. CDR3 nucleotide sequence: TGTGCCTGGAGTTCCCCACAGGGTAGCGCTGAAGCTTTCTTT.

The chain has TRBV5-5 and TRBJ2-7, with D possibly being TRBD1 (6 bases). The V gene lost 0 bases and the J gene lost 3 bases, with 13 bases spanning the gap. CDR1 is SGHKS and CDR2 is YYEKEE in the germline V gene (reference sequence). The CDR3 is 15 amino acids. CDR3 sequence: CASSLEGTSFYEQYF. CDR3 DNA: TGTGCCAGCAGCTTGGAAGGGACATCTTTCTACGAGCAGTACTTC.

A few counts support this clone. CDR3 in amino acids: CATSSGLADEQFF. CDR3 nucleotide sequence: TGTGCCACCAGCAGCGGACTAGCCGATGAGCAGTTCTTC. The chain is built from TRBV15 and TRBJ2-1; 8 positions match TRBD2. The germline gives CDR1 LNHNV, CDR2 YYDKDF (reference sequence). The length of the CDR3 is 13 residues. With 3 bases clipped from V and 8 bases from J, the junction kept 3 bases outside the gene matches.

This CDR3 reads CASSPLQGFSGNTIYF. The DNA for the CDR3 is TGTGCCAGCTCACCACTGCAGGGCTTCTCTGGAAACACCATATATTTT. The chain uses TRBV18 and TRBJ1-3, with D maybe TRBD1 (5 bases). The CDR3 runs 16 residues. CDR1 and CDR2 from the germline V gene are KGHSH and LQKENI. Trimming left V 1 base short and J 0 bases short, with 10 bases between.

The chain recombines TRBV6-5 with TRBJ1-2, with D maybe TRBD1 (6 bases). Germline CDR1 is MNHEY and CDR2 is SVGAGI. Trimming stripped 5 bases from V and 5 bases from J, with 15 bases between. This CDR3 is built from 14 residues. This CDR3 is CASSRQVALYGYTF. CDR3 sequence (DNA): TGTGCCAGCAGTCGACAGGTTGCCCTTTATGGCTACACCTTC.

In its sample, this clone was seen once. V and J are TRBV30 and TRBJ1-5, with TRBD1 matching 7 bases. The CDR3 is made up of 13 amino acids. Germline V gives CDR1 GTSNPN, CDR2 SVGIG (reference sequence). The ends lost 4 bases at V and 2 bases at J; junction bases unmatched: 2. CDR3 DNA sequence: TGTGCCTGGAACAGGGGAGGCAATCAGCCCCAGCATTTT. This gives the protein CAWNRGGNQPQHF.

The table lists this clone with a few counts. The chain's CDR3 is CASSLWAWNTEAFF. The DNA for the CDR3 is TGTGCCAGCAGCCTGTGGGCCTGGAACACTGAAGCTTTCTTT. The chain links TRBV5-6 to TRBJ1-1, with D uncertain. With 4 bases removed from V and 1 base from J, the gap between germline ends came to 11 bases. Germline CDR1 is SGHDT and CDR2 is YYEEEE. The CDR3 is made up of 14 amino acids.

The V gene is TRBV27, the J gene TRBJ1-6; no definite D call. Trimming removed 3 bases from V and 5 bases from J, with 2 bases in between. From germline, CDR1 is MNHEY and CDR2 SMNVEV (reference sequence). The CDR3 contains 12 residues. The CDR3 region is CASSFDNSPLHF. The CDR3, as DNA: TGTGCCAGCAGTTTCGATAATTCACCCCTCCACTTT.